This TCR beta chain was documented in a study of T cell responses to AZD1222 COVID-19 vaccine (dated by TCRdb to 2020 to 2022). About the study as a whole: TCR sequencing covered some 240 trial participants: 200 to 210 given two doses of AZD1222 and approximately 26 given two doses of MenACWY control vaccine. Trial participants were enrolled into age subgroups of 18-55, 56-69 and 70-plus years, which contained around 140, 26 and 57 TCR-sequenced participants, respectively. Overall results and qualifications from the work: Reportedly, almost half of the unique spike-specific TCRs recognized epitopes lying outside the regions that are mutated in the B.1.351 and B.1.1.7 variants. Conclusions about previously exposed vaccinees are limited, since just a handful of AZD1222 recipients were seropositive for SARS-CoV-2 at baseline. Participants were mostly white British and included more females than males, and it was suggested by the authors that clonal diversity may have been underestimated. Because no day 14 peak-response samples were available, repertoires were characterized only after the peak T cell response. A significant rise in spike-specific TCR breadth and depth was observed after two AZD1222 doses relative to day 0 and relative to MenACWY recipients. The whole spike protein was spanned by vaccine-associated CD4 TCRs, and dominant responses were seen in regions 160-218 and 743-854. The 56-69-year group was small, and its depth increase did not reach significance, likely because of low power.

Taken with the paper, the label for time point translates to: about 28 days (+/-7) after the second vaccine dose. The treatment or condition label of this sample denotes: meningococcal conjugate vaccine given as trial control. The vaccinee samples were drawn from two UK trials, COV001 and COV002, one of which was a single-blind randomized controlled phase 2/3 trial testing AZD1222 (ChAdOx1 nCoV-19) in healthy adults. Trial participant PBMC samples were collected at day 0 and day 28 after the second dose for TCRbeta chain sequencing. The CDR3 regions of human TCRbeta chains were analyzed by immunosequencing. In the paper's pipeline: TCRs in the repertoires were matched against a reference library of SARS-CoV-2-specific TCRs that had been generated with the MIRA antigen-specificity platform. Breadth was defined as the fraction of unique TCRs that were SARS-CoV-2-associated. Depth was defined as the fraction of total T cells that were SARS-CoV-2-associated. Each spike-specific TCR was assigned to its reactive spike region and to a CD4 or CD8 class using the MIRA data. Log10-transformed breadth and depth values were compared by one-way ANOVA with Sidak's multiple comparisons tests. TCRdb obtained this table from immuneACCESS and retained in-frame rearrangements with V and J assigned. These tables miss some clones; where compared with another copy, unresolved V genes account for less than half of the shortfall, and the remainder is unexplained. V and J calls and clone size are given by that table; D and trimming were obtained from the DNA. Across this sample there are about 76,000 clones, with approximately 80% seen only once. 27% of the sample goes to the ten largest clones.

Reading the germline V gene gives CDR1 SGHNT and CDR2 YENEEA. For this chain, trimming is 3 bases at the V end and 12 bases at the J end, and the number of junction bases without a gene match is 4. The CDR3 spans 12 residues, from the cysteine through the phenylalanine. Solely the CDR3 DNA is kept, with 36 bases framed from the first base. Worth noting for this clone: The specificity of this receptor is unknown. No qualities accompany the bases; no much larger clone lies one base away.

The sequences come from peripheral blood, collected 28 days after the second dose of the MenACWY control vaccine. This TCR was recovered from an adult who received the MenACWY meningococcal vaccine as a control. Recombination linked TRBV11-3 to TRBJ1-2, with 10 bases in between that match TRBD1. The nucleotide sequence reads TGTGCCAGCAGCTTGTCCGGGACAGGGGACACCTTC. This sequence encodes CASSLSGTGDTF.